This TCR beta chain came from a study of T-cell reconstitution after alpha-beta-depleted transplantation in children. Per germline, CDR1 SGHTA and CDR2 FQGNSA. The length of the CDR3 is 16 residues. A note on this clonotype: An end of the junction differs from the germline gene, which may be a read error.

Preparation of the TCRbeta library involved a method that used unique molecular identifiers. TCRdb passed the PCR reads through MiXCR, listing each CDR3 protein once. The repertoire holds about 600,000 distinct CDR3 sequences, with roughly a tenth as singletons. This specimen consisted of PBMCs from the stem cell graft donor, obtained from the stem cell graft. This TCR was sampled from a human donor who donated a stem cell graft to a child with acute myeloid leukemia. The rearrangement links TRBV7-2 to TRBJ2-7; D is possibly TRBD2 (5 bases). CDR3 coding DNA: TGTGTCAGCAGCCAGCACACACCGACTACCTCCTACGAGCAGTACTTC. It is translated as CVSSQHTPTTSYEQYF.